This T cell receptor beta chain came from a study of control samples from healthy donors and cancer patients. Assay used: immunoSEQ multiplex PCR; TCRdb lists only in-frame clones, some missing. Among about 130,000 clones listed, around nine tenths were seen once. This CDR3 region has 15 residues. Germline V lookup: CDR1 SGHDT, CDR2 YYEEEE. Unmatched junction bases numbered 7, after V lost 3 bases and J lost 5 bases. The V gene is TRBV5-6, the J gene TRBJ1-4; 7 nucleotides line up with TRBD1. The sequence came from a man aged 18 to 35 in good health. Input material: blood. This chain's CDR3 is CASSSSRDRNEKLFF. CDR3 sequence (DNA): TGTGCCAGCAGCTCATCCCGGGACAGAAATGAAAAACTGTTTTTT.